The rows below give T cell receptor beta chains drawn from one sample of a study of blood T cell repertoires in COVID-19. Generated by immunoSEQ multiplex PCR, the TCRdb table keeps only in-frame clones and is missing some. The sample holds 200,000 to 300,000 clones, over 80% seen once. The material sequenced was PBMCs or T cells enriched from blood (not recorded which). The source of these receptors is a woman in her twenties or thirties with acute COVID-19. Both conserved end residues are part of each CDR3.

J | V | CDR3
TRBJ2-5 | TRBV18 | CASSRAGLLQETQYF
TRBJ1-5 | TRBV7-9 | CASSFAGTGYSNQPQHF
TRBJ1-6 | TRBV6-5 | CASRGKDRDGSPLHF
TRBJ1-5 | TRBV15 | CATSRDAQDNQPQHF
TRBJ1-6 | TRBV5-1 | CARCIVTPLHF
TRBJ1-5 | TRBV30 | CAWSVQTGGGQPQHF
TRBJ1-5 | TRBV7-8 | CASSSGDRAGNQPQHF
TRBJ2-5 | TRBV12-5 | CASGSTDRVGKTQYF
TRBJ2-7 | TRBV2 | CASSDDAPPGTSKYEQYF
TRBJ1-2 | TRBV5-1 | CASSWQGAGGYTF
TRBJ1-2 | TRBV5-4 | CASSLAVNRGDYGYTF
TRBJ2-3 | TRBV19 | CASSIVGTSTDTQYF
TRBJ1-4 | TRBV4-3 | CASSQVDFEGANEKLFF
TRBJ1-1 | TRBV11-2 | CASSRTGTENTEAFF
TRBJ1-1 | TRBV3-1/TRBV3-2 | CASSPGDSNTEAFF
TRBJ1-6 | TRBV30 | CAWSVRQGFDSPLHF
TRBJ1-5 | TRBV29-1 | CSVGGNQGPQHF
TRBJ2-7 | TRBV6-5 | CASSPPQGTPYEQYF
TRBJ2-7 | TRBV12-3/TRBV12-4 | CASSPTGGEQYF
TRBJ2-1 | TRBV7-2 | CASSSDSSYNEQFF
TRBJ2-7 | TRBV15 | CATSRGDRDAYEQYF
TRBJ2-1 | TRBV11-2 | CASSFRGGRVNEQFF
TRBJ1-1 | TRBV11-2 | CASSLATEAFF
TRBJ1-3 | TRBV27 | CASKPGGAGNTIYF
TRBJ1-1 | TRBV29-1 | CSVALSGGSGTEAFF
TRBJ1-4 | TRBV7-6 | CASSFGTGLNEKLFF
TRBJ1-1 | TRBV12-3/TRBV12-4 | CASRDRGRAEAFF
TRBJ2-5 | TRBV10-3 | CAISEGVGAPQETQYF
TRBJ2-7 | TRBV27 | CASRRQGWLREQYF
TRBJ2-7 | TRBV10-1 | CASSENGEQYF
TRBJ2-1 | TRBV3-1/TRBV3-2 | CASSQGGGDEQFF
TRBJ2-7 | TRBV30 | CAWSRTTGNEQYF
TRBJ1-6 | TRBV18 | CASSTMGGNTYNSPLHF
TRBJ1-5 | TRBV5-6 | CASSLIRDSNQPQHF
TRBJ2-1 | TRBV27 | CASSLLAGGYNEQFF
TRBJ1-1 | TRBV7-2 | CASSLWAGEGSTEAFF
TRBJ1-2 | TRBV29-1 | CSVLGTGFSGYTF
TRBJ1-1 | TRBV19 | CASRGGRMNTEAFF
TRBJ2-3 | TRBV7-2 | CASSFLGGDTQYF
TRBJ1-2 | TRBV28 | CASSTIAPTGYGYTF
TRBJ2-5 | TRBV3-1/TRBV3-2 | CASSLDRGTAQETQYF
TRBJ1-2 | TRBV7-9 | CASSLDSRMRF
TRBJ2-1 | TRBV11-2 | CASSLSSRDEQFF
TRBJ2-7 | TRBV16 | CASSQWGMDRGSYEQYF
TRBJ1-2 | TRBV27 | CASSFGGDPYTF
TRBJ1-2 | TRBV6-5 | CASRRGGYGYTF
TRBJ2-1 | TRBV20-1 | CSARFEDEQFF